This TCR beta chain was observed in a study of CD8+CD57+ T cells in acquired aplastic anemia. For the study at large: An average of about 3.4 ug of DNA was obtained from sorted CD4+ and CD8+ cells.

By flow cytometry, patients selected for sequencing had shown an expansion of CD8+CD57+ cells. Patient blood was sampled before any therapy had been received. The CDR3 extends over 14 amino acids. Germline assignment: CDR1 MNHNY and CDR2 SVGAGI (reference sequence). The V gene end was trimmed by 4 bases and the J gene end by 6 bases; junction bases not matched to a gene: 8. Genomic DNA, the template, was used for profiling of the TCR beta VDJ and CDR3. In TCRdb, the reads were re-called with MiXCR into one record per CDR3 protein. The repertoire holds about 120,000 distinct CDR3 sequences, with approximately 61% as singletons. The study, taken as a whole, reports: Controls and patients did not differ significantly in CD8+ Simpson's diversity. Shared by patients and controls, approximately 29 CD8+ CDR3s were abundant in patients.

This clonotype was counted ten times or more. No antigen is known for it. Specimen: sorted CD4+, CD8+, or CD8+CD57+ T cells (not recorded which) from PBMCs. The chain is built from TRBV6-6 and TRBJ1-2; 7 bases map to TRBD1. The sequence was collected from a human donor with aplastic anemia. This CDR3 reads CASSSTATGDGYTF. CDR3 in DNA: TGTGCCAGCAGTTCGACTGCCACAGGGGATGGCTACACCTTC.